The present TCR beta chain was sequenced within a study of T cell responses to AZD1222 COVID-19 vaccine. The data were produced by immunoSEQ multiplex PCR, yet TCRdb's version contains in-frame clones alone and is incomplete. This sample yields approximately 150,000 clones, of which about 90% are seen a single time; 1.1% belongs to the top ten. Looked up from germline, CDR1 is SGHRS and CDR2 is YFSETQ. Unmatched junction bases numbered 4, after V lost 4 bases and J lost 9 bases. This CDR3 has 12 amino acids. Comments on this clone: What it recognizes is unknown.

Study observations and caveats: Among the donors, most were white British and more were female, and clonal diversity was possibly underestimated.

Sample: peripheral blood, taken 28 days after the second AZD1222 dose. The clonotype comes from an adult who received the AZD1222 COVID-19 vaccine. The genes are TRBV5-1 and TRBJ2-7; 10 nucleotides agree with TRBD1. The CDR3, as DNA: TGCGCCAGCAGCCACGGACAGGGGGGGCAGTACTTC. This translates into CASSHGQGGQYF.